This is a list of T cell receptor beta chains from one sample in a study of blood T cell repertoires in COVID-19. The assay was immunoSEQ multiplex PCR, and TCRdb's table has in-frame clones only and misses some. Here the sample spans 95,000 to 150,000 clones, around four fifths being singletons. Material: peripheral blood. The origin of the receptors is a human donor in a cohort sampled during active COVID-19. Both conserved end residues are part of each CDR3. The D gene is left open where the match is weak. Size is stated for part of the rows, as once, few or many counts, or as a class when the clone is expanded.

d_call,cdr3_length,v_call,j_call,clone_size,cdr3_nt,cdr3_aa
.,16,TRBV19,TRBJ1-6,.,TGTGCCAGTAGCCCACAGGCAACCGGGAGAGGTTCACCCCTCCACTTT,CASSPQATGRGSPLHF
.,10,TRBV6-7,TRBJ1-2,.,TGTGCCAGCTCAAACTATGGCTACACCTTC,CASSNYGYTF
.,14,TRBV28,TRBJ1-2,.,TGTGCCAGCAGTTTAAGGGGGTGGTACTATGGCTACACCTTC,CASSLRGWYYGYTF
TRBD2,12,TRBV7-2,TRBJ2-7,.,TGTGCCAGCAGCTGGGAGGGGTACGAGCAGTACTTC,CASSWEGYEQYF
TRBD1,15,TRBV5-1,TRBJ1-2,.,TGCGCCAGCAGCAGGACAGGGGGTAGGAACTATGGCTACACCTTC,CASSRTGGRNYGYTF
TRBD1,14,TRBV3-1/TRBV3-2,TRBJ1-2,.,TGTGCCAGCAGCTCCCGGGACAGAGGATATGGCTACACCTTC,CASSSRDRGYGYTF
TRBD2,15,TRBV15,TRBJ2-1,.,TGTGCCACCAGCAGAGGGACTAGCGGATACAATGAGCAGTTCTTC,CATSRGTSGYNEQFF
TRBD2,14,TRBV2,TRBJ2-3,.,TGTGCCAGCAGTGGACTAGCTAGCACAGATACGCAGTATTTT,CASSGLASTDTQYF
TRBD2,16,TRBV7-8,TRBJ2-5,.,TGTGCCAGCAGGCCTGGGGGACTAGCGGCGGGAGAGACCCAGTACTTC,CASRPGGLAAGETQYF
.,15,TRBV4-3,TRBJ1-5,.,TGCGCCAGCAGCCAGATGGCAGGGGCAGGACAGCCCCAGCATTTT,CASSQMAGAGQPQHF
.,13,TRBV10-1,TRBJ2-7,.,TGCGCCAGCAGCCGAGCAGGGGACTACGAGCAGTACTTC,CASSRAGDYEQYF
TRBD1,14,TRBV7-9,TRBJ1-1,.,TGTGCCAGCAGCCCAGGGACAGCGAACACTGAAGCTTTCTTT,CASSPGTANTEAFF
TRBD2,15,TRBV5-4,TRBJ2-5,.,TGTGCCAGCAGTACGAGACTAGCCTCGGGAGAGACCCAGTACTTC,CASSTRLASGETQYF
.,14,TRBV6-1,TRBJ1-2,.,TGTGCCAGCAGTGACGGTGTGGGGCGCTATGGCTACACCTTC,CASSDGVGRYGYTF
TRBD1,12,TRBV6-6,TRBJ1-1,.,TGTGCCAGCAGTGGGGACAGTCTTGAAGCTTTCTTT,CASSGDSLEAFF
TRBD2,15,TRBV5-1,TRBJ2-7,.,TGCGCCAGCAGGCTTGGGCTAGCGGGGCCCGGGGAGCAGTACTTC,CASRLGLAGPGEQYF
.,14,TRBV10-2,TRBJ1-2,few,TGCGCCAGCAGTGAGGAGGTGGTACCCTATGGCTACACCTTC,CASSEEVVPYGYTF
.,17,TRBV7-6,TRBJ1-5,.,TGTGCCAGCAGCTTTAGGAGGGGCAGCCCCCCCCGTCAGCCCCAGCATTTT,CASSFRRGSPPRQPQHF
TRBD2,13,TRBV29-1,TRBJ2-3,.,TGCAGCGTTAATAGCGGGGGCACAGATACGCAGTATTTT,CSVNSGGTDTQYF
TRBD2,14,TRBV2,TRBJ2-7,.,TGTGCCAGCGGCCTAGCGGGGCCCTCCTACGAGCAGTACTTC,CASGLAGPSYEQYF
.,16,TRBV4-1,TRBJ1-3,.,TGCGCCAGCAGCCAAGATCGAACAGGGTCTGGAAACACCATATATTTT,CASSQDRTGSGNTIYF
TRBD2,17,TRBV6-6,TRBJ2-5,.,TGTGCCAGCAGTCCCCCGACTAGCGGGGGGCCCGAAGAGACCCAGTACTTC,CASSPPTSGGPEETQYF
TRBD1,15,TRBV11-1,TRBJ2-7,.,TGTGCCAGCAGCAGACCCGGGACAGGGGTCTACGAGCAGTACTTC,CASSRPGTGVYEQYF
.,17,TRBV4-1,TRBJ2-1,once,TGCGCCAGCAGCCAAGGGTTTAGCCCTGGGGCCGGCAATGAGCAGTTCTTC,CASSQGFSPGAGNEQFF
TRBD1,19,TRBV5-1,TRBJ2-2,.,TGCGCCAGCAGCTATTTTTGGACAGGGACCGGTTTGAACACCGGGGAGCTGTTTTTT,CASSYFWTGTGLNTGELFF
.,15,TRBV3-1/TRBV3-2,TRBJ1-1,.,TGTGCCAGCAGCCAAGATCCCCAGGGGAACACTGAAGCTTTCTTT,CASSQDPQGNTEAFF
TRBD1,15,TRBV6-6,TRBJ1-2,.,TGTGCCAGCAGGGGGACAGGACAGGGGCTTTCTGGCTACACCTTC,CASRGTGQGLSGYTF
TRBD1,17,TRBV23-1,TRBJ2-7,.,TGCGCCAGCAGTCAATCGTGGGGGACAGGGAACTACGATGAGCAGTACTTC,CASSQSWGTGNYDEQYF
TRBD2,14,TRBV3-1/TRBV3-2,TRBJ2-7,.,TGTGCCAGCAGCCAAGGGACTAGTAGGTACGAGCAGTACTTC,CASSQGTSRYEQYF
.,14,TRBV7-2,TRBJ2-1,.,TGTGCCAGCAGCTTTCACCCTAGCGACAATGAGCAGTTCTTC,CASSFHPSDNEQFF
TRBD1,20,TRBV14,TRBJ1-3,.,TGTGCCAGCAGCCAAGATTCATATTCGGGACAGGGGAGGTACTGGGACACCATATATTTT,CASSQDSYSGQGRYWDTIYF
.,14,TRBV10-3,TRBJ1-4,.,TGTGCCTCCTCCCCGGGGGGCGCGGAAGAAAAACTGTTTTTT,CASSPGGAEEKLFF
TRBD1,15,TRBV5-1,TRBJ2-3,.,TGCGCCAGCAGCTTGGACGGACAGGGGGCACATACGCAGTATTTT,CASSLDGQGAHTQYF
TRBD1,15,TRBV5-1,TRBJ1-2,.,TGCGCCAGCAGCTTTGCCGCCGGGACAGGGGTTGGGTACACCTTC,CASSFAAGTGVGYTF
.,15,TRBV5-1,TRBJ2-3,.,TGCGCCAGCGGGCCCACACCTATTAGCACAGATACGCAGTATTTT,CASGPTPISTDTQYF
.,17,TRBV19,TRBJ2-3,.,TGTGCCAGTAGCAGTACCCTCATTGGTACACTACGTAGGATCCAGTATTTT,CASSSTLIGTLRRIQYF
.,12,TRBV2,TRBJ2-3,.,TGTGCCAGCAGTGACTTCACAGATACGCAGTATTTT,CASSDFTDTQYF
TRBD1,14,TRBV19,TRBJ2-7,.,TGTGCCAGTAGTCCAGGGGGAAGTTCCTACGAGCAGTACTTC,CASSPGGSSYEQYF
.,15,TRBV5-4,TRBJ2-7,.,TGTGCCAGCAGATCCCCGGAGGGGGCCGAGGGCGAGCAGTACTTC,CASRSPEGAEGEQYF
.,11,TRBV7-8,TRBJ2-5,.,TGTTCTTCGGGGAGGCAAGAGACCCAGTACTTC,CSSGRQETQYF
.,11,TRBV20-1,TRBJ2-5,few,TGCAGTTACCAGGTGGCCGAGACCCAGTACTTC,CSYQVAETQYF
.,15,TRBV18,TRBJ1-4,.,TGTGCCAGCTCCTTATCTCAGGCCATTAATGAAAAACTGTTTTTT,CASSLSQAINEKLFF
.,14,TRBV7-9,TRBJ2-7,.,TGTGCCAGCAGCTCGGGATACGGTTTCTACGAGCAGTACTTC,CASSSGYGFYEQYF
TRBD1,15,TRBV6-5,TRBJ1-1,.,TGTGCCAGCAGTCACCGGGACAGATTTAACACTGAAGCTTTCTTT,CASSHRDRFNTEAFF
TRBD2,17,TRBV5-1,TRBJ2-5,.,TGCGCCAGCAGCTTGGGGCTCACTAGCGGTCAAGGGGAGACCCAGTACTTC,CASSLGLTSGQGETQYF
.,15,TRBV3-1/TRBV3-2,TRBJ2-3,.,TGTGCCAGCAGCCGAGACAGGTTTGTGACAGATACGCAGTATTTT,CASSRDRFVTDTQYF
TRBD1,15,TRBV19,TRBJ1-6,.,TGTGCCAGTACCTCGACAGGGGCTAGCTATTCACCCCTCCACTTT,CASTSTGASYSPLHF
.,13,TRBV7-8,TRBJ2-7,.,TGTGCCAGCAGTTGGGGGGAGACCTACGAGCAGTACTTC,CASSWGETYEQYF
TRBD1,14,TRBV19,TRBJ1-5,.,TGTGCCAGTAGTCAAGGGACAGGGCGCCAGCCCCAGCATTTT,CASSQGTGRQPQHF
TRBD1,16,TRBV20-1,TRBJ2-3,.,TGCAGTGCTAGTGGACAGGGGGCGCGCATCACAGATACGCAGTATTTT,CSASGQGARITDTQYF
TRBD1,17,TRBV11-2,TRBJ1-2,.,TGTGCCAGCAGGACCCGGACAGGGGGGCGTGCTAACTATGGCTACACCTTC,CASRTRTGGRANYGYTF
.,11,TRBV29-1,TRBJ1-2,.,TGCAGCGTGTTCGACACCTATGGCTACACCTTC,CSVFDTYGYTF
TRBD2,15,TRBV6-5,TRBJ2-2,.,TGTGCCAGCACCGGACTAGCGGATAACACCGGGGAGCTGTTTTTT,CASTGLADNTGELFF
.,15,TRBV19,TRBJ1-4,.,TGTGCCAGTAGTCTCCGGGGGGGAACTAATGAAAAACTGTTTTTT,CASSLRGGTNEKLFF